Listed here are 18 T cell receptor beta chains from one sample, sequenced in a study of Ad26.COV2.S vaccination and SARS-CoV-2 variants. The treatment is: some 20 received Ad26.COV2.S at low or high dose, single or two shots; about 5 received placebo; per-sample allocation not given. Specimen acquisition occurred on day 63 following the initial vaccine or placebo injection. Measured with immunoSEQ multiplex PCR; TCRdb has only the in-frame clones, and not every one. Here the sample spans about 400,000 clones, 80% to 95% being singletons. The material was peripheral blood, obtained in a trial of Ad26.COV2.S vaccine versus placebo. These receptors all come from a person aged 18-65 years who received the Ad26.COV2.S COVID-19 vaccine or a placebo.

The chain has TRBV18 and TRBJ2-2; the D gene is possibly TRBD1 (6 bases). The germline V gene encodes CDR1 KGHSH and CDR2 LQKENI. The CDR3 runs 15 residues. V lost 6 bases to trimming and J lost 4 bases, with 15 bases between them. The CDR3 DNA reads as TGTGCCAGCTCGCCGGATGGGGGCCCCACCGGGGAGCTGTTTTTT. This encodes CASSPDGGPTGELFF.

The chain's CDR3 is CASSVAGQGVISSYNEQFF. DNA of the CDR3: TGTGCCAGCAGCGTAGCGGGACAGGGGGTTATAAGCTCCTACAATGAGCAGTTCTTC. The V call is TRBV9, the J call TRBJ2-1, with 11 positions matching TRBD1. The V segment lost 0 bases and the J segment 0 bases; nucleotides outside the gene matches: 8. CDR1 and CDR2 from the germline V gene are SGDLS and YYNGEE. The CDR3 consists of 19 residues.

CDR3 coding DNA: TGTGCCAGCAGCTTGGATCCTAGTAGCACAGATACGCAGTATTTT. The encoded protein is CASSLDPSSTDTQYF. The chain joins TRBV5-4 to TRBJ2-3, with D hard to call. CDR3 length equals 15 residues. Germline CDR1 and CDR2: SGHNT and YYREEE (reference sequence). Trimming removed 0 bases from V and 0 bases from J, with 8 bases in between. The full variable domain, completed using reference TRBV5-4 and TRBJ2-3, is ETGVTQSPTHLIKTRGQQVTLRCSSQSGHNTVSWYQQALGQGPQFIFQYYREEENGRGNFPPRFSGLQFPNYSSELNVNALELDDSALYLCASSLDPSSTDTQYFGPGTRLTVL.

V is TRBV7-2 and J is TRBJ2-1, with TRBD1 identical over 8 bases. CDR3 length: 14 amino acids. Germline-derived CDR1 and CDR2 are SGHTA and FQGNSA. The V segment lost 4 bases and the J segment 6 bases; nucleotides outside the gene matches: 5. This chain's CDR3 is CASSSTGVLNEQFF. The CDR3 DNA reads TGTGCCAGCAGCTCGACAGGGGTGCTCAATGAGCAGTTCTTC.

The gene calls are TRBV19 and TRBJ1-5; 8 bases are shared with TRBD1. This CDR3 is 13 amino acids long. Germline V gives CDR1 LNHDA, CDR2 SQIVND (reference sequence). V lost 6 bases, J lost 4 bases, and 2 bases stayed unmatched. The CDR3 coding sequence is TGTGCCAGTAGCGGGACAGGAAATCAGCCCCAGCATTTT. The encoded protein is CASSGTGNQPQHF.

The chain combines TRBV6-2 or TRBV6-3 with TRBJ2-7; possibly TRBD1 for D (6 bases). This CDR3 comprises 15 residues. Germline V gene sequence: CDR1 MNHEY, CDR2 SVGEGT. With 6 bases removed from V and 1 base from J, the gap between germline ends came to 16 bases. The CDR3 DNA reads TGTGCCAGCAGCATCCTACAGGGCCTTTCCTACGAGCAGTACTTC. It specifies CASSILQGLSYEQYF.

The gene calls are TRBV10-1 and TRBJ2-7; D uncertain. Trimming removed 5 bases from V and 3 bases from J, with 11 bases in between. Germline V gives CDR1 WNHNN, CDR2 SYGVQD (reference sequence). The CDR3 loop spans 13 amino acids. DNA of the CDR3: TGCGCCAGCAGTCTTGACACGGGCTACGAGCAGTACTTC. Translated, it gives CASSLDTGYEQYF.

The rearrangement uses TRBV5-6 and TRBJ2-7; D gene uncertain. The CDR3 extends over 13 amino acids. Trimming stripped 0 bases from V and 6 bases from J, with 10 bases between. CDR1 and CDR2 from the germline V gene are SGHDT and YYEEEE. The CDR3 here is CASSLGLPLEQYF. Written as DNA, the CDR3 is TGTGCCAGCAGCTTGGGACTGCCCCTCGAGCAGTACTTC.

The CDR3 DNA is TGTGCCAGCAGCCCGGACTGGCCGAACACTGAAGCTTTCTTT. Translated, it gives CASSPDWPNTEAFF. The chain joins TRBV11-2 to TRBJ1-1, with unresolved D. CDR3 size: 14 residues. Germline V gene data show CDR1 as SGHAT and CDR2 as FQNNGV. Trimming took off 5 bases at V and 1 base at J, with 11 bases between the two ends.

The chain carries TRBV9 and TRBJ2-6; D is uncertain. The CDR3 length is 15 residues. Germline V gives CDR1 SGDLS, CDR2 YYNGEE. V dropped 4 bases and J dropped 0 bases, with 8 bases sitting between them. The CDR3 spells CASSLGISGANVLTF. CDR3 bases: TGTGCCAGCAGCCTGGGGATCTCTGGGGCCAACGTCCTGACTTTC.

The chain couples TRBV12-3 or TRBV12-4 to TRBJ1-2; 8 bases align to TRBD1. J lost 3 bases, V lost 9 bases, and 6 bases had no gene match. The CDR3 covers 13 residues. CDR3 in DNA: TGTGCCAGTGAAATGGACAGGGACTATGGCTACACCTTC. Translation gives CASEMDRDYGYTF.

This clone is a singleton in its sample. The chain is built from TRBV28 and TRBJ2-1; D unclear. The length of the CDR3 is 18 residues. CDR1 is MDHEN, CDR2 SYDVKM, per germline. The V and J ends lost 0 bases and 0 bases respectively, with 15 bases between them. The CDR3 coding sequence is TGTGCCAGCAGTTTATGGTCGACAAGGGATAGCTCCTACAATGAGCAGTTCTTC. Its protein product is CASSLWSTRDSSYNEQFF. The complete variable domain, with remaining parts taken from reference TRBV28 and TRBJ2-1, reads DVKVTQSSRYLVKRTGEKVFLECVQDMDHENMFWYRQDPGLGLRLIYFSYDVKMKEKGDIPEGYSVSREKKERFSLILESASTNQTSMYLCASSLWSTRDSSYNEQFFGPGTRLTVL.

This chain links TRBV19 with TRBJ1-2; the match to TRBD1 covers 8 bases. Germline lookup yields CDR1 LNHDA and CDR2 SQIVND (reference sequence). This CDR3 spans 14 amino acids. Trimming took 1 base from V and 5 from J; bases not matched to a gene: 3. The DNA for the CDR3 is TGTGCCAGTAGTATAGCAGGGGGCTCATATGGCTACACCTTC. Protein: CASSIAGGSYGYTF.

This clone was picked up one time. The chain links TRBV19 to TRBJ2-7; D call uncertain. The CDR3 runs 14 residues. Germline lookup yields CDR1 LNHDA and CDR2 SQIVND (reference sequence). Trimming pared 3 bases from V and 1 base from J, leaving 10 bases between. The CDR3 spells CASSMSAESYEQYF. The CDR3 bases are TGTGCCAGTAGTATGTCGGCAGAATCCTACGAGCAGTACTTC.

The chain employs TRBV18 and TRBJ2-4; D gene uncertain. Germline CDR1 KGHSH, CDR2 LQKENI. This CDR3 has 16 residues. V lost 0 bases and J 9 bases, leaving 18 bases between the germline ends. CDR3 loop: CASSPPGSAAAGIQYF. CDR3 DNA: TGTGCCAGCTCACCACCGGGATCAGCCGCCGCCGGCATTCAGTACTTC.

This clone was seen a single time. The chain recombines TRBV7-9 with TRBJ2-1; D is undetermined. CDR3 length equals 13 residues. Trimming removed 2 bases at V and 8 bases at J, with 10 bases between. Germline assignment: CDR1 SEHNR and CDR2 FQNEAQ (reference sequence). In DNA, the CDR3 is TGTGCCAGCAGCTTAAGGGCTACCCATGAGCAGTTCTTC. This gives the protein CASSLRATHEQFF. The variable domain in full, completed from reference TRBV7-9 and TRBJ2-1, reads DTGVSQNPRHKITKRGQNVTFRCDPISEHNRLYWYRQTLGQGPEFLTYFQNEAQLEKSRLLSDRFSAERPKGSFSTLEIQRTEQGDSAMYLCASSLRATHEQFFGPGTRLTVL.

A note on this clone: The sample carries other DNA sequences with the same CDR3. This rearrangement joins TRBV9 to TRBJ2-3, with D possibly TRBD1 on 5 matching bases. From germline, CDR1 is SGDLS and CDR2 YYNGEE. V was trimmed by 0 bases and J by 3 bases, leaving 11 bases between them. This CDR3 is built from 15 residues. The CDR3 region is CASSVEGYTTDTQYF. The CDR3 nucleotides are TGTGCCAGCAGCGTAGAGGGGTACACAACAGATACGCAGTATTTT.

V usage is TRBV6-1 and J usage is TRBJ1-2; D is unresolved. Germline-derived CDR1 and CDR2 are MNHNS and SASEGT. Deletions cut 3 bases from V and 7 bases from J, with 12 bases between. The CDR3 has 13 amino acids. In DNA, the CDR3 is TGTGCCAGCAGTGATGTGGGAGGCGGTGGCTACACCTTC. It specifies CASSDVGGGGYTF.